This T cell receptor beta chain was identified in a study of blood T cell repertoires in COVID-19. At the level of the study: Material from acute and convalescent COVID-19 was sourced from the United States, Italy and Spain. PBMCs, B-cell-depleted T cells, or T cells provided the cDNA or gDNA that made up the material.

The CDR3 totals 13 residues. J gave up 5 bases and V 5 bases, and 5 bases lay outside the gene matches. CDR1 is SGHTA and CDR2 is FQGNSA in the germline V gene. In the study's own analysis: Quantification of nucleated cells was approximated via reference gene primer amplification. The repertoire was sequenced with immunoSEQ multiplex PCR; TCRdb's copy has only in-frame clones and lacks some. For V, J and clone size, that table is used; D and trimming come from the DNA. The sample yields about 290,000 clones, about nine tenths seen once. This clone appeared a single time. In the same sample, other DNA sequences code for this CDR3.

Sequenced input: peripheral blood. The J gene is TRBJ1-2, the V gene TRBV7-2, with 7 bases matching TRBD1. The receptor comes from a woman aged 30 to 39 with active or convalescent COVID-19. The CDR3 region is CASSPGTVYGYTF. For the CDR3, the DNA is TGTGCCAGCAGCCCCGGGACAGTTTATGGCTACACCTTC.